A single sample gave rise to the 7 T cell receptor beta chains below, sequenced in a study of cytomegalovirus exposure and HLA in healthy donors. The primer mix had 60 Vbeta and 13 Jbeta primers. The data were produced by immunoSEQ multiplex PCR, yet TCRdb's version contains in-frame clones alone and is incomplete. Of 43,000 or so clones listed, roughly 60% are singletons. The specimen was PBMCs. The receptors stem from a human donor in good health.

This rearrangement joins TRBV27 to TRBJ1-4; 7 nucleotides line up with TRBD1. Germline CDR1 is MNHEY and CDR2 is SMNVEV (reference sequence). After removal of 8 bases from V and 0 bases from J, the junction contained 6 bases not matched to a gene. This CDR3 is built from 15 residues. The CDR3 DNA sequence: TGTGCCAGCGGTCGACAGGGAGCAACTAATGAAAAACTGTTTTTT. It encodes CASGRQGATNEKLFF.

The V call is TRBV11-2, the J call TRBJ2-7; 9 nucleotides line up with TRBD1. Germline-derived CDR1 and CDR2 are SGHAT and FQNNGV. The CDR3 spans 15 residues. Trimming took 6 bases from V and 2 from J; bases not matched to a gene: 8. This chain's CDR3 is CASRFGQGIAYEQYF. CDR3 DNA sequence: TGTGCCAGCAGGTTTGGACAGGGGATCGCCTACGAGCAGTACTTC.

The chain links TRBV5-4 to TRBJ2-1; 8 bases agree with TRBD2. The germline V gene has CDR1 SGHNT and CDR2 YYREEE (reference sequence). This CDR3 has 15 residues. J was trimmed by 8 bases and V by 0 bases; bases with no gene match: 7. The CDR3 spells CASSLGSGGFHEQFF. In DNA, the CDR3 is TGTGCCAGCAGCTTGGGGTCGGGGGGGTTCCATGAGCAGTTCTTC.

This chain uses TRBV7-9 with TRBJ1-1, with D perhaps TRBD1 (6 bases). CDR1 and CDR2 (germline): SEHNR, FQNEAQ (reference sequence). The CDR3 runs to 13 residues. Deletions cut 2 bases from V and 4 bases from J, with 8 bases between. The CDR3 reads CASSLQGTTEAFF. CDR3 nucleotides: TGTGCCAGCAGCTTACAGGGGACCACTGAAGCTTTCTTT.

The chain has TRBV6-1 and TRBJ1-2; D uncertain. The germline V and J ends were trimmed by 3 bases and 3 bases, with 11 bases remaining between them. The CDR3 consists of 14 residues. Germline CDR1 is MNHNS and CDR2 is SASEGT. The CDR3 sequence is CASSEGGLDYGYTF. CDR3 coding DNA: TGTGCCAGCAGTGAGGGAGGGCTCGACTATGGCTACACCTTC.

This clone was observed a few times. The chain is built from TRBV30 and TRBJ2-7, with 8 bases aligning to TRBD2. Germline V gene sequence: CDR1 GTSNPN, CDR2 SVGIG (reference sequence). The CDR3 contains 12 residues. V shed 3 bases, J shed 2 bases, and the junction held 0 bases outside the gene matches. The CDR3 reads CAWRGLAYEQYF. The DNA of the CDR3 is TGTGCCTGGAGGGGACTAGCCTACGAGCAGTACTTC.

The chain employs TRBV5-1 and TRBJ2-7; TRBD2 is a possible D gene (6 bases). V lost 2 bases to trimming and J lost 0 bases, with 12 bases between them. This CDR3 contains 15 residues. Germline CDR1 SGHRS, CDR2 YFSETQ. The CDR3: CASSFERVSSYEQYF. The DNA of the CDR3 is TGCGCCAGCAGCTTCGAGCGGGTGAGCTCCTACGAGCAGTACTTC. Full variable domain (rest looked up from reference TRBV5-1 and TRBJ2-7): KAGVTQTPRYLIKTRGQQVTLSCSPISGHRSVSWYQQTPGQGLQFLFEYFSETQRNKGNFPGRFSGRQFSNSRSEMNVSTLELGDSALYLCASSFERVSSYEQYFGPGTRLTVT.